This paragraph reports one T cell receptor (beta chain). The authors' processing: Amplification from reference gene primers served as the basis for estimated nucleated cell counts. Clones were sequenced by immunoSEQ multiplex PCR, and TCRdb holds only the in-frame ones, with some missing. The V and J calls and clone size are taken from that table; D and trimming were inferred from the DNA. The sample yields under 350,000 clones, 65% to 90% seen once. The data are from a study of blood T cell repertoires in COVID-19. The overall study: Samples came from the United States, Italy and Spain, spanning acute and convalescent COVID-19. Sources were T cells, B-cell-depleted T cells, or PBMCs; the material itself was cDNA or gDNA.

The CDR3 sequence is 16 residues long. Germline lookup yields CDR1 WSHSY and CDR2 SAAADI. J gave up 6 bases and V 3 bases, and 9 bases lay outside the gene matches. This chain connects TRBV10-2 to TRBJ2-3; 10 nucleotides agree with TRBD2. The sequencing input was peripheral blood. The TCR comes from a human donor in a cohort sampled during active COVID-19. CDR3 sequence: CASSDPGTSEMDTQYF. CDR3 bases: TGCGCCAGCAGTGACCCCGGGACTAGCGAGATGGATACGCAGTATTTT.